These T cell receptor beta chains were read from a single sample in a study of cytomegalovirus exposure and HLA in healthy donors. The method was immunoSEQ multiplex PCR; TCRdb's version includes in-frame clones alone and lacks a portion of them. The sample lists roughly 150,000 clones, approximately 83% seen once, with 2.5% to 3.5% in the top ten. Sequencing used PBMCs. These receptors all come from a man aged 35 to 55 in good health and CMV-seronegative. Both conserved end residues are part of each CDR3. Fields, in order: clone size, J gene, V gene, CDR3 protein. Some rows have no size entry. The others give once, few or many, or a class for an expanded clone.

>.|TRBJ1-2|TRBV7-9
CASSLGQGGYGYTF
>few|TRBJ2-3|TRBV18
CASSGLAGLADTQYF
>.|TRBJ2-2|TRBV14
CASSLTLGNTGELFF
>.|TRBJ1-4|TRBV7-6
CASSSWGGNEKLFF
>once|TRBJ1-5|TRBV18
CASSPPPPTKTGIALVDNQPQHF
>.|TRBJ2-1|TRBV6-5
CASSSPGGAYNEQFF
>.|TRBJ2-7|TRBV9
CASSATAGNTHEQYF
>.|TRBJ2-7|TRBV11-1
CASSLHGTSGGSSYEQYF
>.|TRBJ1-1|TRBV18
CASSPPAGKRTEAFF
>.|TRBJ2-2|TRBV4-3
CASSQDVAGDTGELFF
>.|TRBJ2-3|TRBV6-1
CASRGQGASGDTQYF
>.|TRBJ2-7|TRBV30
CAWSNRGDEQYF
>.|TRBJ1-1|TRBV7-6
CASTAGPNTEAFF
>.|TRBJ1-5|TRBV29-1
CSVLIRAQGQGNNQPQHF
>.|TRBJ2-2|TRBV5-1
CASSLRTGNTGELFF
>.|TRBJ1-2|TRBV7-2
CASSLGRIQGDGYTF
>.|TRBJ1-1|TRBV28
CASPNRGNTEAFF
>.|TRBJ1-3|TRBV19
CASSPRTNAGNTIYF
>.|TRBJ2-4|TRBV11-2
CASSLGGLTKNIQYF
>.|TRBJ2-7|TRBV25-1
CASSGYKTGSSYEQYF
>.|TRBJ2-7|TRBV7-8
CASSLGASAGTYEQYF
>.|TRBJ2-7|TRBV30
CAWSVFRVGEQYF
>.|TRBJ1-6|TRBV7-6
CASSLAGRTGAYNSPLHF
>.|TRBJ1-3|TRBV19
CASSIDPDRGGNTIYF
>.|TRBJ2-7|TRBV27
CASSPNPTGDLPYEQYF
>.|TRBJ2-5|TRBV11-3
CASSSKGGQGMLETQYF
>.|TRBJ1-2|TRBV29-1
CSVVPPRGADYGYTF
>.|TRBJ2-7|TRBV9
CASSVESLSGEQYF
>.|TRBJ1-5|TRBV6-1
CASSDVQLEPQHF
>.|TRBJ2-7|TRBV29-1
CSVEDQTSGRSYEQYF
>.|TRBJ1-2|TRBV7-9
CASSLEQGSGYTF
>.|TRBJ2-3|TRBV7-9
CASSLRGPTDTQYF
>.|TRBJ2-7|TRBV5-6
CASRGSGQGHEQYF
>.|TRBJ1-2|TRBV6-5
CASSYSGGRGNYGYTF
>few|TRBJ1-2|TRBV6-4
CASSDRGYGYTF
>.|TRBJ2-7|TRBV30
CAWSRTSVSYEQYF
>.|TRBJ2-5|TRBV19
CASSIDQETQYF
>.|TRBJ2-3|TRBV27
CASRRGELAGGATGTQYF
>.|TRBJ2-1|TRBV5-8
CASIPSITIYNEQFF
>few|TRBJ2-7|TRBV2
CASTPSAAAAYEQYF